The 2 T cell receptor beta chains presented below share a single source sample, sequenced in a study of blood T cell repertoires in COVID-19. Method: immunoSEQ multiplex PCR; TCRdb's copy keeps in-frame clones and lacks some. The data hold a few hundred thousand clones, with 87% observed a single time. Input material: PBMCs or T cells enriched from blood (not recorded which). The source of these receptors is a woman aged 30 to 39 who had recovered from COVID-19.

The chain carries TRBV5-4 and TRBJ1-2; 7 nucleotides align to TRBD1. The length of the CDR3 is 16 residues. The V and J ends lost 3 bases and 7 bases, in that order; junction bases with no gene match: 15. CDR1 is SGHNT and CDR2 is YYREEE in the germline V gene (reference sequence). The CDR3 region has the DNA TGTGCCAGCAGCTCCGCTACGACAGGGCCTGGAGGTGGCTACACCTTC. It is translated as CASSSATTGPGGGYTF.

The chain joins TRBV19 to TRBJ1-1; D is unresolved. Germline CDR1 is LNHDA and CDR2 is SQIVND (reference sequence). This CDR3 contains 15 residues. Trimming removed 3 bases from V and 1 base from J, with 12 bases in between. The CDR3 protein is CASSISSRANTEAFF. In DNA, the CDR3 is TGTGCCAGTAGTATCTCATCGAGAGCGAACACTGAAGCTTTCTTT.